This T cell receptor (beta chain) is drawn from a study of blood T cell repertoires in COVID-19. Recruits, aged about 18 to 95 years, lived in 24 US areas. The CDR3 has 19 amino acids. CDR1 is GTSNPN, CDR2 SVGIG, per germline (reference sequence). Trimming at V came to 4 bases and at J to 3 bases, leaving 21 bases not matched to a gene. The protocol was immunoSEQ multiplex PCR, while the TCRdb copy is restricted to in-frame clones and leaves out a portion. The table shows approximately 360,000 clones, with over 80% occurring only once. Sequencing input: PBMCs or T cells enriched from blood (not recorded which). The clonotype was recovered from a woman aged 45-65 years who had recovered from COVID-19. The V call is TRBV30, the J call TRBJ2-7, with 10 bases that match TRBD2. The CDR3 loop reads CAWTGTRQQKTSGYYEQYF. CDR3 nucleotide sequence: TGTGCCTGGACCGGAACTCGCCAACAGAAGACTAGCGGGTACTACGAGCAGTACTTC.